The 14 T cell receptor beta chains in this list originate from one sample, sequenced in a study of cytomegalovirus exposure and HLA in healthy donors (dated by TCRdb to 2015 to 2018). Library preparation was by the immunoSEQ multiplex PCR assay. For the multiplex PCR, a mixture combining 60 forward primers for TCR Vbeta segments and 13 reverse primers for TCR Jbeta segments was used. TCRdb provides this immuneACCESS table in a form limited to in-frame rearrangements. Some clones are lacking; in checked studies, under half of them reflect an unresolved V gene, and why the rest are absent is not known. The sample table shows under 200,000 clones, and roughly 80% are seen once. The ten largest make up roughly 8% of the sample. Sequenced material: PBMCs. Every receptor here comes from a male donor in good health and CMV-seropositive.

The gene calls are TRBV28 and TRBJ1-2, with 8 bases that match TRBD1. V lost 2 bases and J lost 2; bases outside the gene matches: 7. The CDR3 consists of 16 residues. Germline V gives CDR1 MDHEN, CDR2 SYDVKM. CDR3 DNA sequence: TGTGCCAGCAGTTTAGGAAGGGCAGGGGGCAACTATGGCTACACCTTC. Amino acid sequence: CASSLGRAGGNYGYTF.

The sample holds one count of this clone. This rearrangement joins TRBV5-1 to TRBJ2-7; D is possibly TRBD2 (7 bases). V was cut by 1 base and J by 6 bases, with 14 bases left in between. This CDR3 has 14 residues. Germline values: CDR1 SGHRS, CDR2 YFSETQ. In nucleotides, the CDR3 is TGCGCCAGCAGCTTGAGTACGGGGGGCTCCGAGCAGTACTTC. Residues: CASSLSTGGSEQYF.

The chain is built from TRBV6-6 and TRBJ1-2; D is unresolved. Germline V gene lookup returns CDR1 MNHNY and CDR2 SVGAGI (reference sequence). The V end lost 7 bases, the J end lost 8 bases, and 20 bases lay between the germline ends. CDR3 length: 14 residues. The CDR3 spells CASTHSASVGGYTF. The CDR3 bases are TGTGCCAGCACACACAGTGCCTCGGTTGGAGGCTACACCTTC.

The chain carries TRBV5-1 and TRBJ2-7; tentatively, D is TRBD1 (6 bases). The CDR3 runs to 14 residues. CDR1 and CDR2 from the germline V gene are SGHRS and YFSETQ. V was clipped by 1 base and J by 5 bases, with 13 bases between them. This chain's CDR3 is CASSLSTGSDEQYF. CDR3 nucleotides: TGCGCCAGCAGCTTGTCTACAGGGTCGGACGAGCAGTACTTC.

The chain joins TRBV19 to TRBJ1-2; 9 bases align to TRBD1. Germline V gene lookup returns CDR1 LNHDA and CDR2 SQIVND (reference sequence). V trimming: 5 bases; J trimming: 4 bases; junction bases outside the gene matches: 5. The CDR3 is 14 amino acids. The CDR3 sequence is CASSLGTGSYGYTF. The CDR3 DNA reads TGTGCCAGTAGTTTAGGGACAGGGAGCTATGGCTACACCTTC.

CDR3: CASSLTGHNQPQHF. DNA for the CDR3: TGTGCCAGCAGCTTAACAGGGCACAATCAGCCCCAGCATTTT. This sequence joins TRBV7-9 and TRBJ1-5; TRBD1 might be the D (6 bases). CDR1 is SEHNR, CDR2 FQNEAQ, per germline (reference sequence). V lost 2 bases and J lost 3, with 8 bases in between. The CDR3 is 14 amino acids.

This clone has only a few counts. The genes are TRBV7-9 and TRBJ2-7, with TRBD2 identical over 14 bases. CDR3 size: 17 residues. Germline trimming cut 1 base from V and 3 bases from J; bases unmatched to any gene: 5. Germline loops: CDR1 SEHNR, CDR2 FQNEAQ (reference sequence). The CDR3 DNA reads as TGTGCCAGCAGCTTAGGGGGACTAGCGGGAGTCTTCTACGAGCAGTACTTC. It specifies CASSLGGLAGVFYEQYF.

The chain links TRBV5-1 to TRBJ2-3, with 11 bases lining up with TRBD1. The CDR3 runs 15 residues. The V segment lost 3 bases and the J segment 4 bases; nucleotides outside the gene matches: 4. Germline-derived CDR1 and CDR2 are SGHRS and YFSETQ. The CDR3 DNA is TGCGCCAGCAGCTGGACAGGGGGCATTGCAGATACGCAGTATTTT. It specifies CASSWTGGIADTQYF.

A few counts support this clone. The chain uses TRBV19 and TRBJ2-4; 10 bases agree with TRBD1. From germline, CDR1 is LNHDA and CDR2 SQIVND (reference sequence). The CDR3 runs 14 residues. Trimming took 4 bases from V and 8 from J; bases not matched to a gene: 5. This CDR3 is CASSKAGTGDIQYF. As DNA, the CDR3 is TGTGCCAGTAGTAAAGCCGGGACAGGGGACATTCAGTACTTC.

The chain employs TRBV4-3 and TRBJ2-7; maybe TRBD1 (6 bases). CDR3 length: 13 residues. CDR1 and CDR2 (germline): LGHNA, YSLEER. V was shortened by 4 bases and J by 3 bases, with 10 bases between the two germline ends. CDR3 sequence (DNA): TGCGCCAGCAGCCGTGGACAGTTCTACGAGCAGTACTTC. Translated, it gives CASSRGQFYEQYF.

This clone was detected only a few times. This chain connects TRBV19 to TRBJ1-2; tentatively, D is TRBD1 (5 bases). Germline CDR1 is LNHDA and CDR2 is SQIVND (reference sequence). The V and J ends lost 2 bases and 1 base respectively, with 14 bases between them. The CDR3 has 16 amino acids. The CDR3 DNA is TGTGCCAGTAGTATACTGAGGCAGGGCGGTAACTATGGCTACACCTTC. The encoded protein is CASSILRQGGNYGYTF.

V gene TRBV5-1 combines with J gene TRBJ2-3, with 11 bases aligning to TRBD2. The trim removed 0 bases at V and 5 bases at J, leaving 8 bases unmatched. The CDR3 covers 17 residues. Germline V lookup: CDR1 SGHRS, CDR2 YFSETQ. The CDR3 DNA is TGCGCCAGCAGCTTGGAAATTAGCGGGAGGGCGGGAGATACGCAGTATTTT. Protein sequence: CASSLEISGRAGDTQYF.

The V and J genes are TRBV5-1 and TRBJ1-2; weak D call: TRBD1 (5 bases). CDR1 SGHRS and CDR2 YFSETQ come from the germline V gene. V was clipped by 1 base and J by 8 bases, with 15 bases between them. This CDR3 region has 14 residues. Here the CDR3 DNA reads TGCGCCAGCAGCTTGAGGTCTATGCAGGGAGGCTACACCTTC. It yields the protein CASSLRSMQGGYTF.

The chain carries TRBV25-1 and TRBJ2-3; tentative D call: TRBD1 (6 bases). The CDR3 extends over 13 amino acids. Germline CDR1 and CDR2: MGHDK and SYGVNS. V lost 4 bases and J lost 1, with 6 bases in between. The CDR3 here is CASSAGGTDTQYF. As DNA, the CDR3 is TGTGCCAGCAGTGCAGGGGGCACAGATACGCAGTATTTT.